This TCR beta chain emerged from a study of shared clonotypes between healthy human individuals. Study-level results: Sampling used blood alone; tissue repertoires probably differ.

Comment on this clone: Its antigen is not known. The same CDR3 also results from other DNA sequences found in this sample.

The method was immunoSEQ multiplex PCR; TCRdb's version includes in-frame clones alone and lacks a portion of them. The sample shows under 1,100,000 clones, around 74% of them seen only once. CDR1 and CDR2 (germline): MNHEY, SVGAGI. This CDR3 is built from 13 residues. V gave up 2 bases and J gave up 1 base, with 4 bases separating them. This TCR came from a man aged 18 to 29 in good health. This chain connects TRBV6-5 to TRBJ2-3, with D uncertain. Sequenced material: memory CD4+ T cells sorted from blood. Subset: CD45RA-negative fraction. The CDR3 DNA is TGTGCCAGCAGTTACGGGGGCACAGATACGCAGTATTTT. Translation gives CASSYGGTDTQYF.